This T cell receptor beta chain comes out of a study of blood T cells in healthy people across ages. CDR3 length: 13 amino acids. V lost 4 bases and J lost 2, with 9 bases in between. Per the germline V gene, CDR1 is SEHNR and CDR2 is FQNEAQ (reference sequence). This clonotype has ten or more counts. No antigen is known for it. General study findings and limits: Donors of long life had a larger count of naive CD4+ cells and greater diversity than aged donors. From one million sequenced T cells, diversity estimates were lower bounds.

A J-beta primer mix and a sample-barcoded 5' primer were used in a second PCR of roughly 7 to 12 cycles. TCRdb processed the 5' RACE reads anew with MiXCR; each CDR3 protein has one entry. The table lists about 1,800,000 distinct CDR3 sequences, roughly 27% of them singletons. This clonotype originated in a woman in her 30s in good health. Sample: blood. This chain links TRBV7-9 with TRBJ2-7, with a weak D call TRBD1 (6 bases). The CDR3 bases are TGTGCCAGCAGCTCGGGACAACCCTACGAGCAGTACTTC. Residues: CASSSGQPYEQYF.